Listed below are T cell receptor beta chains from one sample, sequenced in a study of CD8 T cells in ankylosing spondylitis. MiXCR, applied by TCRdb to the 5' RACE reads, yields one record per CDR3 protein. Among a few hundred thousand distinct CDR3 sequences, 7% to 9% were seen once, and the ten largest hold approximately 14%. The specimen sequenced was blood, either unsorted or a sorted T cell fraction (not recorded which). Receptor source: a male donor with ankylosing spondylitis. Both conserved end residues are part of each CDR3. D genes are given only for firm matches. Expanded clones get a size class; other rows say once, few or many, or leave the size out.

TRBV28	few	TRBJ2-6	NA	TGTGCCAGCAGTCTATGGGACCGCAGCTCTGGGGCCAACGTCCTGACTTTC	CASSLWDRSSGANVLTF
TRBV9	few	TRBJ2-7	NA	TGTGCCAGCAGCGCTTCTTCCGACCCCACCTACGAGCAGTACTTC	CASSASSDPTYEQYF
TRBV5-1	few	TRBJ1-2	NA	TGCGCCAGCAGCTTGCAAGGGGATTATTTATATGGCTACACCTTC	CASSLQGDYLYGYTF
TRBV7-2	NA	TRBJ2-2	NA	TGTGCCAGCAGCTTCGGAAGGGATGAAAGGGAGCTGTTTTTT	CASSFGRDERELFF
TRBV29-1	NA	TRBJ2-1	TRBD2	TGCAGCGTTCGTGGCGGGAGGTCGGCCAATGAGCAGTTCTTC	CSVRGGRSANEQFF
TRBV12-3/TRBV12-4	few	TRBJ2-7	TRBD2	TGTGCCAGCAGACCCCCGGGACTAGCGGCCTACGAGCAGTACTTC	CASRPPGLAAYEQYF
TRBV5-1	NA	TRBJ1-1	NA	TGCGCCAGCAGGGAAATAATGAACACTGAAGCTTTCTTT	CASREIMNTEAFF
TRBV5-1	NA	TRBJ2-5	NA	TGCGCCAGCAACACTGGACGTGGCCGAGGAGAGACCCAGTACTTC	CASNTGRGRGETQYF
TRBV25-1	few	TRBJ2-3	TRBD2	TGTGCCAGCAGTGTTGCGGGAGGGCCTTCGGATACGCAGTATTTT	CASSVAGGPSDTQYF
TRBV7-2	NA	TRBJ1-1	NA	TGTGCCAGCAGCTTAGCGACAGGAGAGAACACTGAAGCTTTCTTT	CASSLATGENTEAFF
TRBV20-1	NA	TRBJ2-5	NA	TGCAGTGCTAGAGGGGGGAGGCAGGCACAAGAGACCCAGTACTTC	CSARGGRQAQETQYF
TRBV12-3/TRBV12-4	many	TRBJ2-7	TRBD2	TGTGCCAGCAGTAAATTGACTAGCGGGAGTAGCGAGCAGTACTTC	CASSKLTSGSSEQYF
TRBV7-9	many	TRBJ1-5	NA	TGTGCCAGCAGCTTTGGACATAATAGCAATCAGCCCCAGCATTTT	CASSFGHNSNQPQHF
TRBV24-1	few	TRBJ2-3	NA	TGTGCCACCAGTGACTCCGTAGGGGGCACAGATACGCAGTATTTT	CATSDSVGGTDTQYF
TRBV6-1	few	TRBJ1-5	NA	TGTGCCAGCAGACACGGGCCGGGGGCTCAGCCCCAGCATTTT	CASRHGPGAQPQHF
TRBV20-1	few	TRBJ1-6	NA	TGCAGTGCTAGAGCTTTGGCAGAAAATCAGCATTCACCCCTCCACTTT	CSARALAENQHSPLHF
TRBV28	many	TRBJ2-3	TRBD2	TGTGCCAGCACTAGCGGGGGGGAGGATACGCAGTATTTT	CASTSGGEDTQYF